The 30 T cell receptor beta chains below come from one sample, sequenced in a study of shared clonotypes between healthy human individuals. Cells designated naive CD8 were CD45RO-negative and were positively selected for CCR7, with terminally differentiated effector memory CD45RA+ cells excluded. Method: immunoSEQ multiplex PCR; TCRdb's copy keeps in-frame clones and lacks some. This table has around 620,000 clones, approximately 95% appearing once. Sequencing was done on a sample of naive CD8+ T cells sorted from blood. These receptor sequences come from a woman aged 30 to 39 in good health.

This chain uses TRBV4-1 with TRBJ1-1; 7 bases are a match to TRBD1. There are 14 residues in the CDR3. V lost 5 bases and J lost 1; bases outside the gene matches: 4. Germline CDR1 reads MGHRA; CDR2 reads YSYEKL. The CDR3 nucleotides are TGCGCCAGCAGCGTCCGACAGGGGAACACTGAAGCTTTCTTT. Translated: CASSVRQGNTEAFF.

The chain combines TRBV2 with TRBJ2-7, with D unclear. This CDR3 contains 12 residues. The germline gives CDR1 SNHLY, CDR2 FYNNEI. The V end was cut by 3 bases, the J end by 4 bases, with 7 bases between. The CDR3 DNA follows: TGTGCCAGCAGTGAGAAGCTATACGAGCAGTACTTC. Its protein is CASSEKLYEQYF.

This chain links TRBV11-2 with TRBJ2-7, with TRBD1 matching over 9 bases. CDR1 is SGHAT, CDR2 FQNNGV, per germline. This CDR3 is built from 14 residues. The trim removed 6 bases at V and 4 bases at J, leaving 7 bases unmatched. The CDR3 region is CASSGDRASYEQYF. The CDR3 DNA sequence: TGTGCCAGCAGTGGGGACAGGGCCTCTTACGAGCAGTACTTC.

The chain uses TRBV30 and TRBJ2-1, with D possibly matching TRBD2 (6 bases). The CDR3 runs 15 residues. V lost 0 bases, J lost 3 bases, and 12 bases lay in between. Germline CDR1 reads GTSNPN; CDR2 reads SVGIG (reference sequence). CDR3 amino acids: CAWSVRWDFYNEQFF. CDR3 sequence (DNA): TGTGCCTGGAGTGTACGGTGGGACTTCTACAATGAGCAGTTCTTC.

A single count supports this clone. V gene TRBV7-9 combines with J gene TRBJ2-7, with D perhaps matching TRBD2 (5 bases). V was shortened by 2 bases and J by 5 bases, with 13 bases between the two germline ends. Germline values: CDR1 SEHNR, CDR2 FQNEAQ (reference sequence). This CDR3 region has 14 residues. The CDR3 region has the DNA TGTGCCAGCAGCTTATCCGAGGGAGCGGACGAGCAGTACTTC. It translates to CASSLSEGADEQYF.

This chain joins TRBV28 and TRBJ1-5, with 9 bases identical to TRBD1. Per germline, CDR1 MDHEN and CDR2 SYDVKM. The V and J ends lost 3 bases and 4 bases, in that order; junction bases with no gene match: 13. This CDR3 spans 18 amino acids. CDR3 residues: CASSLLYRDREFNQPQHF. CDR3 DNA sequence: TGTGCCAGCAGTTTGCTCTACCGGGACAGGGAGTTTAATCAGCCCCAGCATTTT.

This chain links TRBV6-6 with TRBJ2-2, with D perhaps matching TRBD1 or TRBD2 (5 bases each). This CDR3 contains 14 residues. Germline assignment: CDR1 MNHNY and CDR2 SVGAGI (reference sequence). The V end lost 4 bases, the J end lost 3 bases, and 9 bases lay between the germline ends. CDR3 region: CASSWGKDTGELFF. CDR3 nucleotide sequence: TGTGCCAGCAGTTGGGGGAAGGACACCGGGGAGCTGTTTTTT.

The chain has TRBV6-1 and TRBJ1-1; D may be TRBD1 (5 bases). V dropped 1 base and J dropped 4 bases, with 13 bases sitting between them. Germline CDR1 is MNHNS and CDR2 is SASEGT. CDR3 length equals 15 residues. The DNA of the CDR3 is TGTGCCAGCAGTGAAGGGCGACGGGGGAGCACTGAAGCTTTCTTT. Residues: CASSEGRRGSTEAFF.

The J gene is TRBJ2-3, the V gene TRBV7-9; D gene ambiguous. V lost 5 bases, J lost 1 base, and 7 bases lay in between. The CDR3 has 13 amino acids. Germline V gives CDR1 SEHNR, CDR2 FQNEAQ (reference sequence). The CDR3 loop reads CASSPLRTDTQYF. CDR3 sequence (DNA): TGTGCCAGCAGCCCACTGCGCACAGATACGCAGTATTTT.

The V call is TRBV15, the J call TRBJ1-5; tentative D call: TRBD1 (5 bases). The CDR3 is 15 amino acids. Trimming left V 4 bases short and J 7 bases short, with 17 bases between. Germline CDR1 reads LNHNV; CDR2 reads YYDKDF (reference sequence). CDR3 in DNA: TGTGCCACCAGCAAAAGGAGGGGAGCTGGGCAGCCCCAGCATTTT. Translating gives CATSKRRGAGQPQHF.

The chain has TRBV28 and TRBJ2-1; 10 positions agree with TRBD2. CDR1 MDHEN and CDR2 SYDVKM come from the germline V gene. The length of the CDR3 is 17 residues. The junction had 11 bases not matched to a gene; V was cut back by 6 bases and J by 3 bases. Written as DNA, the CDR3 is TGTGCCAGCAGACCGATTCAAGGGACTAGCGACTACAATGAGCAGTTCTTC. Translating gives CASRPIQGTSDYNEQFF. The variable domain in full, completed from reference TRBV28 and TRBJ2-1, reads DVKVTQSSRYLVKRTGEKVFLECVQDMDHENMFWYRQDPGLGLRLIYFSYDVKMKEKGDIPEGYSVSREKKERFSLILESASTNQTSMYLCASRPIQGTSDYNEQFFGPGTRLTVL.

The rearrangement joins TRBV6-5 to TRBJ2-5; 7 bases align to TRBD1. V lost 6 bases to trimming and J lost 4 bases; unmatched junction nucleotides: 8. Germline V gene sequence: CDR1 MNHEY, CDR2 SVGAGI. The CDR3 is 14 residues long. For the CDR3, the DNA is TGTGCCAGCAGGACCGACAGGGAAAGAGAGACCCAGTACTTC. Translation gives CASRTDRERETQYF.

In DNA, the CDR3 is TGTGCCAGCAACAACTGGGGGTTACGGAACTCCTACGAGCAGTACTTC. This encodes CASNNWGLRNSYEQYF. The gene calls are TRBV5-6 and TRBJ2-7; D possibly uses TRBD1 or TRBD2 (5 bases each). The CDR3 length is 16 residues. Trimming pared 6 bases from V and 0 bases from J, leaving 19 bases between. Germline V gene lookup returns CDR1 SGHDT and CDR2 YYEEEE.

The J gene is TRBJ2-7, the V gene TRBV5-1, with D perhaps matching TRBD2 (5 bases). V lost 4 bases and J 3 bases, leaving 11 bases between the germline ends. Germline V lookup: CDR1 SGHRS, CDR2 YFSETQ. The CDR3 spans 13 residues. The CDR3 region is CASSVDGLYEQYF. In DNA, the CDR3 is TGCGCCAGCAGCGTGGACGGACTCTACGAGCAGTACTTC. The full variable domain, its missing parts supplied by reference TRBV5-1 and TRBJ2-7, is KAGVTQTPRYLIKTRGQQVTLSCSPISGHRSVSWYQQTPGQGLQFLFEYFSETQRNKGNFPGRFSGRQFSNSRSEMNVSTLELGDSALYLCASSVDGLYEQYFGPGTRLTVT.

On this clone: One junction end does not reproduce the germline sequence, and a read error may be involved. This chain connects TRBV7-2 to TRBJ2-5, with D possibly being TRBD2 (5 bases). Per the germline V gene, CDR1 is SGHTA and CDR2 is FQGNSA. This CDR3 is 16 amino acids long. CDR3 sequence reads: CASIDYFRTVEETQYF. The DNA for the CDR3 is TGTGCCAGCATCGACTATTTCCGGACGGTGGAAGAAACCCAGTACTTC. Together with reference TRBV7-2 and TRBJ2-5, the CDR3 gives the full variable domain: GAGVSQSPSNKVTEKGKDVELRCDPISGHTALYWYRQSLGQGLEFLIYFQGNSAPDKSGLPSDRFSAERTGGSVSTLTIQRTQQEDSAVYLCASIDYFRTVEETQYFGPGTRLLVL.

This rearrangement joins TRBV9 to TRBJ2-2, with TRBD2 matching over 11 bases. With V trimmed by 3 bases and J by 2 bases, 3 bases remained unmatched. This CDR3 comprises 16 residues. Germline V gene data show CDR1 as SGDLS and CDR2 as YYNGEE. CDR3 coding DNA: TGTGCCAGCAGCGAGGGACTAGCGGAAAACACCGGGGAGCTGTTTTTT. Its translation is CASSEGLAENTGELFF.

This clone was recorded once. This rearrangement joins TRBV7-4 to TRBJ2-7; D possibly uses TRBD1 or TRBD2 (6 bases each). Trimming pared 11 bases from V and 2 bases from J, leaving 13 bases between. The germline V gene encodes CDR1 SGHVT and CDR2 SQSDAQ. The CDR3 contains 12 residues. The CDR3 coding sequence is TGTGCCGGAGGGGGACCGCCCTACGAGCAGTACTTC. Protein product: CAGGGPPYEQYF.

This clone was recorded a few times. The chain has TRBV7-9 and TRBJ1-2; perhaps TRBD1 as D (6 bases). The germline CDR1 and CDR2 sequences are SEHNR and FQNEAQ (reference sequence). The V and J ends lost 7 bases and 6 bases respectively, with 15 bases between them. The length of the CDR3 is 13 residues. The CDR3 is CASNQLDRHGYTF. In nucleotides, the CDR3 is TGTGCCAGCAACCAGTTAGACAGGCATGGCTACACCTTC.

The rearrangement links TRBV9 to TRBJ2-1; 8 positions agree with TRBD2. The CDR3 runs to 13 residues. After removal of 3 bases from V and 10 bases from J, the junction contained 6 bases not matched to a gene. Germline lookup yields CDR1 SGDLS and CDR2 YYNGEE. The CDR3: CASSGGLADEQFF. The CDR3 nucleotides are TGTGCCAGCAGCGGTGGACTAGCCGACGAGCAGTTCTTC.

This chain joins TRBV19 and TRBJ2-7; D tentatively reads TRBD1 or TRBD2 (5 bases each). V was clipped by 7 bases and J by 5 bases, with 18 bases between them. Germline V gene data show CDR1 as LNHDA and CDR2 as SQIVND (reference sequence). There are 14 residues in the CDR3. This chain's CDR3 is CASNPRDGVHEQYF. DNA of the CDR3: TGTGCCAGTAATCCCCGGGACGGAGTCCACGAGCAGTACTTC.

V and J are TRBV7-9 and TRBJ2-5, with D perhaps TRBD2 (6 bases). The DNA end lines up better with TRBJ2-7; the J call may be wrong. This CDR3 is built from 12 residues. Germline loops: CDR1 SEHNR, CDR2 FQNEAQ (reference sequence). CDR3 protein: CASGFPSAEQYF. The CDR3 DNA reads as TGTGCCAGCGGATTTCCTAGCGCCGAGCAGTACTTC.

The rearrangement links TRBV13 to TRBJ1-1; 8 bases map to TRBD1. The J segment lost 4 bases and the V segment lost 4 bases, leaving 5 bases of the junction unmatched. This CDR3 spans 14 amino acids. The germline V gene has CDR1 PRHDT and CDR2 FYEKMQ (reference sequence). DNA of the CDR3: TGTGCCAGCAGCTGGCAGGGGGCGACCACTGAAGCTTTCTTT. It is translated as CASSWQGATTEAFF.

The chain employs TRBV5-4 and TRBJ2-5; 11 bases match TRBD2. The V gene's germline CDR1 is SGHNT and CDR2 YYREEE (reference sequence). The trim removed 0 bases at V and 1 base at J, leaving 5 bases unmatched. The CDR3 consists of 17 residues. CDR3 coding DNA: TGTGCCAGCAGCTTGGACGGACTAGCGGGTTCCCAAGAGACCCAGTACTTC. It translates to CASSLDGLAGSQETQYF.

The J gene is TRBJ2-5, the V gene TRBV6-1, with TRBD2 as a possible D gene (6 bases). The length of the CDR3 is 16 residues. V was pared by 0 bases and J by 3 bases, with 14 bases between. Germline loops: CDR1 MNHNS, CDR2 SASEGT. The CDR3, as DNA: TGTGCCAGCAGTGAAGCCCTGGAGGGGATAAAAGAGACCCAGTACTTC. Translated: CASSEALEGIKETQYF.

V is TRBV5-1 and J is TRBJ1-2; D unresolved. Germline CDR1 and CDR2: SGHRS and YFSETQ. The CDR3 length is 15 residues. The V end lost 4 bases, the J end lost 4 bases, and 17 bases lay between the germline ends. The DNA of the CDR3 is TGCGCCAGCAGCCTCTTTATGGGTAATCCCTATGGCTACACCTTC. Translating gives CASSLFMGNPYGYTF.

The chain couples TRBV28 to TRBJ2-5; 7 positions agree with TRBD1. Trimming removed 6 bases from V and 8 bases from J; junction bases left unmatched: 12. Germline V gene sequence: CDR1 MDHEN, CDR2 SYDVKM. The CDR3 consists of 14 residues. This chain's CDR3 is CASSPQGDPGTQYF. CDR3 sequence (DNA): TGTGCCAGCAGCCCCCAGGGGGACCCAGGAACCCAGTACTTC. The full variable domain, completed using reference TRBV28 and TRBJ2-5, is DVKVTQSSRYLVKRTGEKVFLECVQDMDHENMFWYRQDPGLGLRLIYFSYDVKMKEKGDIPEGYSVSREKKERFSLILESASTNQTSMYLCASSPQGDPGTQYFGPGTRLLVL.

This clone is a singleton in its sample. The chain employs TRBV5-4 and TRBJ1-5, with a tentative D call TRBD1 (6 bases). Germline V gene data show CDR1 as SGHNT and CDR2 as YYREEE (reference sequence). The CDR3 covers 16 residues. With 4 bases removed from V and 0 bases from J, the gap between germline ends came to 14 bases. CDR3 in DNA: TGTGCCAGCAGCAACGACAGGTTAGATAGCAATCAGCCCCAGCATTTT. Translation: CASSNDRLDSNQPQHF.

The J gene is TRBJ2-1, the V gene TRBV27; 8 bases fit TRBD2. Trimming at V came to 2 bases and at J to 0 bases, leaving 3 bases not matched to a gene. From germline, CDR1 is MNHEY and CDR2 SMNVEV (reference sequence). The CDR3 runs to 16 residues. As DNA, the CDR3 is TGTGCCAGCAGTTTACTGAGCGGGAGCTCCTACAATGAGCAGTTCTTC. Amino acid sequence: CASSLLSGSSYNEQFF.

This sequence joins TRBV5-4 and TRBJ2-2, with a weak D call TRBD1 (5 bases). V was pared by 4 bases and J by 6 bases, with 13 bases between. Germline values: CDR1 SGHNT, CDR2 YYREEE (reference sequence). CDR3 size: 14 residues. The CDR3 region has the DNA TGTGCCAGCAGCCGTAGGGGTTCCGCCGGGGAGCTGTTTTTT. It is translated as CASSRRGSAGELFF.

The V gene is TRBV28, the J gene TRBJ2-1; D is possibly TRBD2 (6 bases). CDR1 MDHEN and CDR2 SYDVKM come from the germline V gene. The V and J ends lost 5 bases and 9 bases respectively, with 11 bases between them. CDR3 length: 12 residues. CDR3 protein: CASSITSSEQFF. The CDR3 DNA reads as TGTGCCAGCAGTATAACTAGCTCTGAGCAGTTCTTC. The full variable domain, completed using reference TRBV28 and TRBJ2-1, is DVKVTQSSRYLVKRTGEKVFLECVQDMDHENMFWYRQDPGLGLRLIYFSYDVKMKEKGDIPEGYSVSREKKERFSLILESASTNQTSMYLCASSITSSEQFFGPGTRLTVL.